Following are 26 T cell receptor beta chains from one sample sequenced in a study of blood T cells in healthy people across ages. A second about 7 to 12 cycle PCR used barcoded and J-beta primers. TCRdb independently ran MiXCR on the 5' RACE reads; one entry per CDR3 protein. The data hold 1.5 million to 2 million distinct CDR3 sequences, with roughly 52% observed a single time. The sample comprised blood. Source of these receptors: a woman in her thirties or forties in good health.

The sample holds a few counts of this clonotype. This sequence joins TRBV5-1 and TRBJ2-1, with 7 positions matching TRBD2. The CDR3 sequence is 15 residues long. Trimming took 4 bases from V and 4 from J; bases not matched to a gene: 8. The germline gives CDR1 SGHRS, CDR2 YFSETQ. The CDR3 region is CASSPTSQGYNEQFF. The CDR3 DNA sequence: TGCGCCAGCAGCCCGACTAGCCAAGGTTACAATGAGCAGTTCTTC.

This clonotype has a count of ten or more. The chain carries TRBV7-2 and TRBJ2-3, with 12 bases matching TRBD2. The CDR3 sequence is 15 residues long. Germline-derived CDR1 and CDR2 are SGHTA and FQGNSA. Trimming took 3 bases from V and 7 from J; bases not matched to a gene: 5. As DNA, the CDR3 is TGTGCCAGCAGCTTGACTAGCGGGGGATCTAATACGCAGTATTTT. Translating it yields CASSLTSGGSNTQYF. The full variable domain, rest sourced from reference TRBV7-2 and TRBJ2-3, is GAGVSQSPSNKVTEKGKDVELRCDPISGHTALYWYRQSLGQGLEFLIYFQGNSAPDKSGLPSDRFSAERTGGSVSTLTIQRTQQEDSAVYLCASSLTSGGSNTQYFGPGTRLTVL.

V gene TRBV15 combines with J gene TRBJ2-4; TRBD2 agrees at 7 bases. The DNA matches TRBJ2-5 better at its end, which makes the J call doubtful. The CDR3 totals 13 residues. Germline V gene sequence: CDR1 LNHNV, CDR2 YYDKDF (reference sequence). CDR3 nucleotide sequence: TGTGCCACCAGAGCCCGGGGGGAAGAGACCCAGTACTTC. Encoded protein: CATRARGEETQYF.

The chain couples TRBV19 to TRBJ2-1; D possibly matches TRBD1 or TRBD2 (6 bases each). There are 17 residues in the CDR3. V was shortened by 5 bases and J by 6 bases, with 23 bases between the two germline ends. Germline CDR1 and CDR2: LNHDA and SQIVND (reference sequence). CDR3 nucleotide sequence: TGTGCCAGTAGTCCCCTAGGCCCTTTAGGGGGGCTCAATGAGCAGTTCTTC. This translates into CASSPLGPLGGLNEQFF.

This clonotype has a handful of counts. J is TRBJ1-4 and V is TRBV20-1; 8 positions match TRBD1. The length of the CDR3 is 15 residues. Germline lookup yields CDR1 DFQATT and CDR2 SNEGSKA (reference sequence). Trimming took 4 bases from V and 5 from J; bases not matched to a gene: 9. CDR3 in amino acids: CSATRQGIENEKLFF. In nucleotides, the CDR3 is TGCAGTGCTACTAGACAGGGGATAGAGAATGAAAAACTGTTTTTT.

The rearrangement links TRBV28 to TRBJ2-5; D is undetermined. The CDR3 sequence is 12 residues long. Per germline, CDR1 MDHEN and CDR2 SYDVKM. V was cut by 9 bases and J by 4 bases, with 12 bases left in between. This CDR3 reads CASQVVGETQYF. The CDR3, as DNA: TGTGCCAGTCAGGTGGTCGGAGAGACCCAGTACTTC. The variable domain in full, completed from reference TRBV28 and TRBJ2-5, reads DVKVTQSSRYLVKRTGEKVFLECVQDMDHENMFWYRQDPGLGLRLIYFSYDVKMKEKGDIPEGYSVSREKKERFSLILESASTNQTSMYLCASQVVGETQYFGPGTRLLVL.

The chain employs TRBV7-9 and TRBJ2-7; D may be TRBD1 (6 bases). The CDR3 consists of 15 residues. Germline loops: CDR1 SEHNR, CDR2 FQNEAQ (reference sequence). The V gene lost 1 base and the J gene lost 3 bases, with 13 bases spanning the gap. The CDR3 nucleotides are TGTGCCAGCAGCTTAGGACAGGAGACGCACTACGAGCAGTACTTC. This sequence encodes CASSLGQETHYEQYF.

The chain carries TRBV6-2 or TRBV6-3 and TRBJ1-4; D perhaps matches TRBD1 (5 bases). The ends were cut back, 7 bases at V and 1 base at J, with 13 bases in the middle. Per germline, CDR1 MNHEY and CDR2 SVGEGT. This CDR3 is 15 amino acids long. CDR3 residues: CASTYDSGTNEKLFF. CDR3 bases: TGTGCCAGCACCTACGACAGCGGAACTAATGAAAAACTGTTTTTT.

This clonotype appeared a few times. The CDR3 region is CAREGGDLLDTQYF. The CDR3 region has the DNA TGTGCCAGAGAAGGTGGGGATCTCTTAGATACGCAGTATTTT. The chain couples TRBV6-2 or TRBV6-3 to TRBJ2-3; no clear D gene. CDR1 MNHEY and CDR2 SVGEGT come from the germline V gene. V was trimmed by 9 bases and J by 5 bases, leaving 18 bases between them. This CDR3 spans 14 amino acids.

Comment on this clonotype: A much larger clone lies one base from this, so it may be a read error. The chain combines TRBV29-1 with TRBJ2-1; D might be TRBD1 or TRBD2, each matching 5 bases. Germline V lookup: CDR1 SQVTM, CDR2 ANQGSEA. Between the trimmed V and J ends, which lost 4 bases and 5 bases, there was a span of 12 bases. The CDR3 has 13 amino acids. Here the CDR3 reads CSVVGVSDNEQFF. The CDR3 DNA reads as TGCAGCGTTGTGGGGGTATCGGACAATGAGCAGTTCTTC.

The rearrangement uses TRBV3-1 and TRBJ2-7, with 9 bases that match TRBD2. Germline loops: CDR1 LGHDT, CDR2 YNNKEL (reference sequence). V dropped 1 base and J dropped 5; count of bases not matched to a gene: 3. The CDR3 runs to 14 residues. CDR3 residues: CASSQGLAGDEQYF. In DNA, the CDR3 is TGTGCCAGCAGCCAAGGGTTAGCGGGGGACGAGCAGTACTTC.

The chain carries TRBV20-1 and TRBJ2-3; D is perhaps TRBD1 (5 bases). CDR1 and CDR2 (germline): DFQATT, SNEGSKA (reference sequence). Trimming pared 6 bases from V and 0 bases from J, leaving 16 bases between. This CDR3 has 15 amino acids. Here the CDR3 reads CSALQDTASTDTQYF. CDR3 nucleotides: TGCAGTGCCCTGCAGGACACAGCTAGCACAGATACGCAGTATTTT.

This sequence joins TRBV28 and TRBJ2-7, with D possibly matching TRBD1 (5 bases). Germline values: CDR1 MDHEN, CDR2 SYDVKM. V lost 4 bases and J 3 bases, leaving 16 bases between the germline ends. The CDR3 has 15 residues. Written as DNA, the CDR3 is TGTGCCAGCAGTTCCACGCCAGAGACAGTCTACGAGCAGTACTTC. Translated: CASSSTPETVYEQYF.

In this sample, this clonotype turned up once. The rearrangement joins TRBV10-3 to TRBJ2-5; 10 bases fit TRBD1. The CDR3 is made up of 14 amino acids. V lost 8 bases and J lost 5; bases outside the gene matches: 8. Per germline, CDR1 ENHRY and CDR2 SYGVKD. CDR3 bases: TGTGCCATCGGAGGACAGGGGGGACCGGAGACCCAGTACTTC. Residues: CAIGGQGGPETQYF.

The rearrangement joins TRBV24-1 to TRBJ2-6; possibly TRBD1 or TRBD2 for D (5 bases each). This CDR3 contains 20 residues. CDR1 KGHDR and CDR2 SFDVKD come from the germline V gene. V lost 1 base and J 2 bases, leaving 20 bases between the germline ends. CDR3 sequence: CATSDLHPDEGHAGANVLTF. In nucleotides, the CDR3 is TGTGCCACCAGTGATTTACACCCAGATGAGGGGCACGCTGGGGCCAACGTCCTGACTTTC.

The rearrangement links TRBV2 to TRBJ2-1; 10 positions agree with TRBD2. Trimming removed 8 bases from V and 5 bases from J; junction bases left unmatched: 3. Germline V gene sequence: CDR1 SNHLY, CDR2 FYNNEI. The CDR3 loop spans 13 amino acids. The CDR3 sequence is CASLAGANNEQFF. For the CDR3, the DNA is TGTGCCAGCCTAGCGGGGGCCAACAATGAGCAGTTCTTC.

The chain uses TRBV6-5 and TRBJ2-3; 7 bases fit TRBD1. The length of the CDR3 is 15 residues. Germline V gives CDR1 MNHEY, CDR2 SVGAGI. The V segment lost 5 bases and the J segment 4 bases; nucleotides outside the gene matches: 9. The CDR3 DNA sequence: TGTGCCAGCAGTCTACAGGGGATCAAAGCAGATACGCAGTATTTT. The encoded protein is CASSLQGIKADTQYF.

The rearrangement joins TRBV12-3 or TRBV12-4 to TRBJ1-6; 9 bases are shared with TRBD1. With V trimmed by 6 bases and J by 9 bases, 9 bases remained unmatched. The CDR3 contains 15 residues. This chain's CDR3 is CASSTAGTGTSPLHF. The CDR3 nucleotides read TGTGCCAGCAGCACCGCCGGGACAGGGACTTCACCCCTCCACTTT.

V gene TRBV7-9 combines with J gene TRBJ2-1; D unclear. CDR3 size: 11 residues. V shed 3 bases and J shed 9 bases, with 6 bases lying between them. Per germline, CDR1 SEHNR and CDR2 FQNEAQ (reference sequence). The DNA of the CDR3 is TGTGCCAGCAGCTTGAGTATTGAGCAGTTCTTC. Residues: CASSLSIEQFF.

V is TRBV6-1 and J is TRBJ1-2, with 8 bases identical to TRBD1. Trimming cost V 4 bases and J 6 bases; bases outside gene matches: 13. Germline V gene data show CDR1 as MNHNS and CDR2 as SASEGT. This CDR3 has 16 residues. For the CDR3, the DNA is TGTGCCAGCAGTGCGGAGTGGACAGGGCGGGATGATGGCTACACCTTC. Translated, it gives CASSAEWTGRDDGYTF.

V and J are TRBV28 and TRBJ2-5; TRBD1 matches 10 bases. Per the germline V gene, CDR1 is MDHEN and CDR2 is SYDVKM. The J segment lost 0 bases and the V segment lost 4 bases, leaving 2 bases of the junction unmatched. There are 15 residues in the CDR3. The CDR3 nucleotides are TGTGCCAGCAGTTGGGGACAGGGGAACCAAGAGACCCAGTACTTC. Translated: CASSWGQGNQETQYF.

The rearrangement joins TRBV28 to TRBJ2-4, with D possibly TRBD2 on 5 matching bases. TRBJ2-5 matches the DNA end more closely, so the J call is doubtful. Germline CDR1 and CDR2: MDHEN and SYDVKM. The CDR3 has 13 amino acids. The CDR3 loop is CASEGRLEETQYF. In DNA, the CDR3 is TGTGCCAGCGAGGGTCGGTTGGAAGAGACCCAGTACTTC.

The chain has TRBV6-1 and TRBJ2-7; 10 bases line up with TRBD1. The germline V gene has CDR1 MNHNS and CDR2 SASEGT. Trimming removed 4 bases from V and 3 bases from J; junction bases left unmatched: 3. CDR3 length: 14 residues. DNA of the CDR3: TGTGCCAGCAGTGTCGGGGACAGGGGCTACGAGCAGTACTTC. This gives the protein CASSVGDRGYEQYF.

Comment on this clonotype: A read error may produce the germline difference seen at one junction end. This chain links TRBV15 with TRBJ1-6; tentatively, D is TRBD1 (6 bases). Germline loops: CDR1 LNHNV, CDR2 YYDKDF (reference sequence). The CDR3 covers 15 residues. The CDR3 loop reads CATGRDQGRNSPLHF. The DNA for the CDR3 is TGTGCCACCGGCAGAGATCAGGGGCGAAATTCACCCCTCCACTTT.

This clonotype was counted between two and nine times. The CDR3 DNA is TGCGCCAGCAGCCGAGCGGGGGGGCAGACAGATACGCAGTATTTT. It yields the protein CASSRAGGQTDTQYF. This chain joins TRBV5-1 and TRBJ2-3; 10 bases are shared with TRBD2. This CDR3 comprises 15 residues. Germline values: CDR1 SGHRS, CDR2 YFSETQ. The V and J ends lost 4 bases and 3 bases, in that order; junction bases with no gene match: 5.

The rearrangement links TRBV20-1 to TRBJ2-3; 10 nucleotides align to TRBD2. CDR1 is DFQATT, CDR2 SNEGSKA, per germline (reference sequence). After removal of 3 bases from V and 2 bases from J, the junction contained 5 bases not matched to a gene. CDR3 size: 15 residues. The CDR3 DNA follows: TGCAGTGCTAGTGACCTAGCGGGGGTCACAGATACGCAGTATTTT. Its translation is CSASDLAGVTDTQYF.